This record covers a single T cell receptor beta chain. The target antigen is unknown. This sample is part of a study of Ad26.COV2.S vaccination and SARS-CoV-2 variants. Study in general: A COV1001 Ad26.COV2.S trial-arm participant provided the sample. Donor got 5x10^10 or 1x10^11 viral particles of Ad26.COV2.S. Study observations and caveats: Placebo recipients had lower spike-specific TCR breadth than vaccine recipients.

In germline, CDR1 is SGHNT, CDR2 YENEEA. The CDR3 extends over 16 amino acids. The V gene lost 1 base and the J gene lost 3 bases, with 13 bases spanning the gap. Repertoires were generated with immunoSEQ multiplex PCR, while TCRdb's copy carries only in-frame clones and drops some. The sample lists a few hundred thousand clones; 75% to 95% were seen once. The treatment denotes: about 20 received Ad26.COV2.S at low or high dose, single or two shots; about 5 received placebo; per-sample allocation not given. Collection of samples fell on day 63 after the first vaccine or placebo injection. The study used a vaccine consisting of an Ad26 vector that expressed Wuhan-strain SARS-CoV-2 spike.

Source: peripheral blood, taken in a trial of Ad26.COV2.S vaccine versus placebo. V gene TRBV11-3 combines with J gene TRBJ2-1, with TRBD2 as a possible D gene (6 bases). The receptor was isolated from a person between 18 and 65 years old who received the Ad26.COV2.S COVID-19 vaccine or a placebo. The DNA for the CDR3 is TGTGCCAGCAGCTTAGGGGATACTAGCTTCTACAATGAGCAGTTCTTC. This encodes CASSLGDTSFYNEQFF.